These T cell receptor beta chains were read from a single sample in a study of regulatory T cells in long-lasting Graves disease. TCRdb processed the multiplex PCR reads anew with MiXCR; each CDR3 protein has one entry. The sample records under 300,000 distinct CDR3 sequences, 20% to 25% being singletons. The specimen was peripheral blood mononuclear cells (PBMCs), collected at new diagnosis, from a patient treated with antithyroid drugs. The origin of the receptors is a female donor with Graves disease. Each CDR3 is given with its conserved first and last residue. The order of the fields is V gene, CDR3 protein.

TRBV20-1	CSAKDRGGNQPQHF
TRBV7-9	CASSLGREFVTQYF
TRBV12-3/TRBV12-4	CASSPRTSGWDNEQFF
TRBV24-1	CATSDPGGWGDTGELFF
TRBV19	CASNGGSSTDTQYF
TRBV11-3	CASSLSSGGSYEQYF
TRBV6-5	CASSYSHEQYF
TRBV6-2/TRBV6-3	CASSYGSLGEKYF
TRBV7-2	CASRERGQETQYF
TRBV2	CASSFLPLADTDTQYF
TRBV5-1	CASSPGQGNHNEQFF
TRBV7-3	CASSLIRAETQYF
TRBV7-2	CASSSGTSGRSSYNEQFF